This T cell receptor beta chain was sequenced for a study of post-analysis software for immune sequencing data. Study overall: In terms of disease course, relapsing-remitting, secondary progressive and progressive-relapsing multiple sclerosis were included.

Unique molecular identifiers tagged the TCR beta cDNA libraries. In TCRdb, the PCR reads were re-called with MiXCR into one record per CDR3 protein. The profile shows about 540,000 distinct CDR3 sequences, roughly 34% of them singletons. V lost 4 bases, J lost 6 bases, and 16 bases lay in between. Germline CDR1 LNHNV, CDR2 YYDKDF (reference sequence). The CDR3 has 14 amino acids. General study results and limits: Roughly five TRBV segments were more frequent in patients than controls; TRBV5-6, TRBV5-1 and TRBV20-1 belonged to this group. The F measure placed samples prepared in the same batch into strongly shared clusters. Among multiple sclerosis patients, normalized Chao1 diversity was significantly below that of controls.

This clonotype came up a few times. Its antigen remains unidentified. Sequenced: blood. V usage is TRBV15 and J usage is TRBJ2-7; possibly TRBD2 for D (6 bases). This sequence originates from a girl under 18 with multiple sclerosis. The CDR3 DNA is TGTGCCACCAGCAAGCTAAGCGGGCGAAGCGAGCAGTACTTC. It encodes CATSKLSGRSEQYF.